The 14 T cell receptor beta chains below were found in one sample sequenced in a study of blood T cell repertoires in COVID-19. Assay used: immunoSEQ multiplex PCR; TCRdb lists only in-frame clones, some missing. This sample has about 69,000 clones; around 86% occur once, and the top ten carry 2.5% to 3.5%. Specimen: peripheral blood. Source of these receptors: a man at least 80 years old with acute or convalescent COVID-19.

The rearrangement links TRBV13 to TRBJ2-7, with 9 positions matching TRBD1. Germline loops: CDR1 PRHDT, CDR2 FYEKMQ (reference sequence). There are 15 residues in the CDR3. With V trimmed by 4 bases and J by 7 bases, 11 bases remained unmatched. The CDR3 nucleotides read TGTGCCAGCAGCTCCGGAGACAGGGGGGGACCGGAGCAGTACTTC. It translates to CASSSGDRGGPEQYF. The complete variable domain, with remaining parts taken from reference TRBV13 and TRBJ2-7, reads AAGVIQSPRHLIKEKRETATLKCYPIPRHDTVYWYQQGPGQDPQFLISFYEKMQSDKGSIPDRFSAQQFSDYHSELNMSSLELGDSALYFCASSSGDRGGPEQYFGPGTRLTVT.

J is TRBJ2-7 and V is TRBV6-5, with 10 bases fitting TRBD2. With V trimmed by 4 bases and J by 5 bases, 8 bases remained unmatched. The CDR3 loop spans 15 amino acids. Germline CDR1 MNHEY, CDR2 SVGAGI. CDR3 in DNA: TGTGCCAGCAGTTCCCGACTAGCGGGCGTCCACGAGCAGTACTTC. Translating gives CASSSRLAGVHEQYF.

The gene calls are TRBV7-6 and TRBJ2-1; perhaps TRBD2 as D (6 bases). The CDR3 sequence is 13 residues long. V was clipped by 5 bases and J by 7 bases, with 12 bases between them. Germline V CDR1 and CDR2: SGHVS, FNYEAQ. CDR3 DNA: TGTGCCAGCAGCCTCGCGGCGGGAAATGAGCAGTTCTTC. Translation: CASSLAAGNEQFF.

The chain recombines TRBV7-9 with TRBJ2-7; D is ambiguous. In germline, CDR1 is SEHNR, CDR2 FQNEAQ (reference sequence). The CDR3 consists of 15 residues. The V and J ends lost 2 bases and 2 bases respectively, with 13 bases between them. DNA of the CDR3: TGTGCCAGCAGCTTACGTCGCGCGGCAGCCTACGAGCAGTACTTC. Its translation: CASSLRRAAAYEQYF.

The V and J genes are TRBV18 and TRBJ1-5, with D perhaps TRBD1 (5 bases). CDR3 length: 15 amino acids. Germline CDR1 KGHSH, CDR2 LQKENI. V was cut by 2 bases and J by 3 bases, with 11 bases left in between. CDR3 sequence reads: CASSPEWGDNQPQHF. The DNA for the CDR3 is TGTGCCAGCTCACCAGAATGGGGGGACAATCAGCCCCAGCATTTT. Supplemented by reference TRBV18 and TRBJ1-5, the full variable domain reads NAGVMQNPRHLVRRRGQEARLRCSPMKGHSHVYWYRQLPEEGLKFMVYLQKENIIDESGMPKERFSAEFPKEGPSILRIQQVVRGDSAAYFCASSPEWGDNQPQHFGDGTRLSIL.

V gene TRBV5-1 combines with J gene TRBJ2-2, with 9 bases that match TRBD2. The CDR3 is 15 residues long. CDR1 is SGHRS, CDR2 YFSETQ, per germline. J gave up 6 bases and V 7 bases, and 10 bases lay outside the gene matches. For the CDR3, the DNA is TGCGCCAGCTCTCTCTCTAGCGGGAAGTCCGGGGAGCTGTTTTTT. Protein sequence: CASSLSSGKSGELFF.

This clone was picked up a small number of times. This chain uses TRBV4-1 with TRBJ1-3, with D unresolved. Germline V gene lookup returns CDR1 MGHRA and CDR2 YSYEKL. This CDR3 has 16 residues. V was cut by 0 bases and J by 2 bases, with 11 bases left in between. The CDR3 DNA reads TGCGCCAGCAGCCAAGAGGGTTCCGGGGCTGGAAACACCATATATTTT. This translates into CASSQEGSGAGNTIYF.

This clone was seen just once. This sequence joins TRBV10-3 and TRBJ2-1; 8 bases fit TRBD2. The CDR3 covers 15 residues. From germline, CDR1 is ENHRY and CDR2 SYGVKD. V trimming: 6 bases; J trimming: 3 bases; junction bases outside the gene matches: 7. This CDR3 is CAISSGTSNYNEQFF. The CDR3 coding sequence is TGTGCCATCAGCTCCGGGACTAGTAACTACAATGAGCAGTTCTTC.

The chain joins TRBV10-2 to TRBJ1-1; 7 positions agree with TRBD1. The CDR3 spans 14 residues. Germline V CDR1 and CDR2: WSHSY, SAAADI. The V gene end was trimmed by 4 bases and the J gene end by 3 bases; junction bases not matched to a gene: 5. CDR3 residues: CASSGQGPYTEAFF. The CDR3 bases are TGCGCCAGCAGTGGACAGGGCCCGTACACTGAAGCTTTCTTT.

The chain is built from TRBV11-2 and TRBJ2-7; 8 bases map to TRBD1. This CDR3 is built from 13 residues. Germline V gene sequence: CDR1 SGHAT, CDR2 FQNNGV. The CDR3 here is CAQRAWTGPEQYF. CDR3 sequence (DNA): TGTGCTCAAAGAGCCTGGACAGGGCCCGAGCAGTACTTC.

This chain uses TRBV5-1 with TRBJ2-1, with 16 bases matching TRBD2. This CDR3 is 18 amino acids long. CDR1 is SGHRS, CDR2 YFSETQ, per germline. V shed 4 bases and J 7 bases; nucleotides not matched to a gene: 11. The CDR3 is CASSGLGTSGRARNEQFF. The CDR3 DNA follows: TGCGCCAGCAGCGGGTTGGGGACTAGCGGGAGGGCCAGGAATGAGCAGTTCTTC.

Here the CDR3 DNA reads TGTGCCAGCAGTGAAGGCGGTAGTCGGGAGACCCAGTACTTC. This codes for CASSEGGSRETQYF. The rearrangement joins TRBV6-1 to TRBJ2-5; no clear D gene. The V gene's germline CDR1 is MNHNS and CDR2 SASEGT. V lost 1 base, J lost 5 bases, and 11 bases lay in between. The CDR3 is 14 residues long.

The gene calls are TRBV7-9 and TRBJ1-3, with TRBD1 identical over 8 bases. Unmatched junction bases numbered 7, after V lost 5 bases and J lost 4 bases. The CDR3 runs to 15 residues. Germline values: CDR1 SEHNR, CDR2 FQNEAQ (reference sequence). The CDR3 DNA sequence: TGTGCCAGCAGCAGCACAGGGGGGGAAGGAAACACCATATATTTT. This gives the protein CASSSTGGEGNTIYF.

This clone was seen more than once but under ten times. The V and J genes are TRBV6-5 and TRBJ1-1, with D maybe TRBD1 (5 bases). This CDR3 has 15 amino acids. The V gene's germline CDR1 is MNHEY and CDR2 SVGAGI. V shed 0 bases and J shed 0 bases, with 8 bases lying between them. The CDR3 sequence is CASSYSARVNTEAFF. CDR3 DNA: TGTGCCAGCAGTTACTCTGCCAGGGTGAACACTGAAGCTTTCTTT.